The rows below give T cell receptor beta chains drawn from one sample of a study of CD4+ T cells in melanoma. Here immunoSEQ multiplex PCR was the method, and the copy in TCRdb shows in-frame clones only, minus some. The sample lists roughly 150,000 clones, approximately 91% occurring once. These receptors all come from a human donor with melanoma. Both conserved end residues are part of each CDR3.

V gene: TRBV27; J gene: TRBJ2-2; CDR3 length: 13; CDR3 protein: CASMERSTGELFF
V gene: TRBV5-1; J gene: TRBJ1-1; CDR3 length: 15; CDR3 protein: CASSWDSPEDTEAFF
V gene: TRBV2; J gene: TRBJ1-1; CDR3 length: 12; CDR3 protein: CASRDGEAEAFF
V gene: TRBV6-5; J gene: TRBJ1-6; CDR3 length: 14; CDR3 protein: CASKSGSYNSPLHF
V gene: TRBV5-4; J gene: TRBJ2-5; CDR3 length: 18; CDR3 protein: CASSSRGGRLDRGETQYF
V gene: TRBV6-1; J gene: TRBJ2-1; CDR3 length: 11; CDR3 protein: CATLIYNEQFF
V gene: TRBV5-1; J gene: TRBJ2-7; CDR3 length: 14; CDR3 protein: CASSLLTGSYEQYF
V gene: TRBV6-5; J gene: TRBJ1-3; CDR3 length: 15; CDR3 protein: CASSRQGVTGNTIYF
V gene: TRBV18; J gene: TRBJ2-1; CDR3 length: 14; CDR3 protein: CASSRLSSYNEQFF
V gene: TRBV5-1; J gene: TRBJ2-2; CDR3 length: 16; CDR3 protein: CASSFGGQERSGELFF
V gene: TRBV5-4; J gene: TRBJ2-7; CDR3 length: 12; CDR3 protein: CASSLRAGEQYF
V gene: TRBV11-2; J gene: TRBJ2-5; CDR3 length: 14; CDR3 protein: CASSLGGSLETQYF
V gene: TRBV6-1; J gene: TRBJ2-1; CDR3 length: 19; CDR3 protein: CASSGLRSSGGSSYNEQFF
V gene: TRBV7-8; J gene: TRBJ1-2; CDR3 length: 14; CDR3 protein: CASSLALRSGGYTF
V gene: TRBV18; J gene: TRBJ2-2; CDR3 length: 16; CDR3 protein: CASSPVRPDDTGELFF
V gene: TRBV7-2; J gene: TRBJ2-1; CDR3 length: 16; CDR3 protein: CASTAVAGAGGNEQFF
V gene: TRBV4-2; J gene: TRBJ1-1; CDR3 length: 14; CDR3 protein: CASSQDRGTTEAFF
V gene: TRBV5-1; J gene: TRBJ2-3; CDR3 length: 13; CDR3 protein: CASSLGFTDTQYF
V gene: TRBV4-2; J gene: TRBJ2-7; CDR3 length: 15; CDR3 protein: CASSQGSHDREKQYF
V gene: TRBV7-3; J gene: TRBJ2-5; CDR3 length: 14; CDR3 protein: CASSLEGSGETQYF
V gene: TRBV7-2; J gene: TRBJ2-3; CDR3 length: 18; CDR3 protein: CASSLIGTSGGLTDTQYF
V gene: TRBV2; J gene: TRBJ1-5; CDR3 length: 15; CDR3 protein: CASRVDRTNNQPQHF
V gene: TRBV30; J gene: TRBJ1-2; CDR3 length: 15; CDR3 protein: CAWSGEQGFGYGYTF
V gene: TRBV30; J gene: TRBJ1-2; CDR3 length: 15; CDR3 protein: CAWSAAGGRNYGYTF
V gene: TRBV13; J gene: TRBJ2-7; CDR3 length: 19; CDR3 protein: CASSFLGTGFTQRSYEQYF
V gene: TRBV5-1; J gene: TRBJ2-1; CDR3 length: 14; CDR3 protein: CASSDLGGTDEQFF
V gene: TRBV7-9; J gene: TRBJ2-7; CDR3 length: 14; CDR3 protein: CASSLSGAPYEQYF
V gene: TRBV4-2; J gene: TRBJ2-5; CDR3 length: 16; CDR3 protein: CASSQVSTGGQETQYF
V gene: TRBV18; J gene: TRBJ1-5; CDR3 length: 16; CDR3 protein: CASSPLGLGGNQPQHF
V gene: TRBV7-2; J gene: TRBJ2-3; CDR3 length: 15; CDR3 protein: CASSLGGGPPDTQYF
V gene: TRBV30; J gene: TRBJ1-2; CDR3 length: 13; CDR3 protein: CACFRGGFYGYTF
V gene: TRBV6-5; J gene: TRBJ1-6; CDR3 length: 14; CDR3 protein: CASSLTKDRSPLHF
V gene: TRBV27; J gene: TRBJ2-7; CDR3 length: 17; CDR3 protein: CASSLTPATDRVYEQYF
V gene: TRBV7-9; J gene: TRBJ2-3; CDR3 length: 17; CDR3 protein: CASSLEAGARSTDTQYF
V gene: TRBV2; J gene: TRBJ1-6; CDR3 length: 14; CDR3 protein: CASSDLGDRSPLHF
V gene: TRBV7-2; J gene: TRBJ2-1; CDR3 length: 14; CDR3 protein: CASSRTVTYNEQFF
V gene: TRBV5-1; J gene: TRBJ1-1; CDR3 length: 14; CDR3 protein: CASSLQGQDTEAFF
V gene: TRBV5-1; J gene: TRBJ1-2; CDR3 length: 14; CDR3 protein: CASSPSQGAGGYTF
V gene: TRBV6-1; J gene: TRBJ1-2; CDR3 length: 12; CDR3 protein: CASSPGNYGYTF
V gene: TRBV6-1; J gene: TRBJ2-7; CDR3 length: 14; CDR3 protein: CASSARTGTYEQYF
V gene: TRBV6-1; J gene: TRBJ1-6; CDR3 length: 14; CDR3 protein: CASSDWGQNSPLHF
V gene: TRBV18; J gene: TRBJ1-5; CDR3 length: 14; CDR3 protein: CASSPRQGQQPQHF
V gene: TRBV30; J gene: TRBJ2-7; CDR3 length: 14; CDR3 protein: CAWSLAGGGYEQYF
V gene: TRBV2; J gene: TRBJ2-7; CDR3 length: 13; CDR3 protein: CASSADREDEQYF
V gene: TRBV4-2; J gene: TRBJ2-5; CDR3 length: 16; CDR3 protein: CASSQAGTVNEETQYF
V gene: TRBV5-5; J gene: TRBJ2-3; CDR3 length: 15; CDR3 protein: CASSLGGARADTQYF
V gene: TRBV7-6; J gene: TRBJ2-7; CDR3 length: 14; CDR3 protein: CASSLGGGNYEQYF
V gene: TRBV29-1; J gene: TRBJ1-5; CDR3 length: 11; CDR3 protein: CSVALRQPQHF
V gene: TRBV7-2; J gene: TRBJ1-6; CDR3 length: 12; CDR3 protein: CASSSPISPLHF
V gene: TRBV19; J gene: TRBJ1-5; CDR3 length: 12; CDR3 protein: CASSRGVGGQHF
V gene: TRBV27; J gene: TRBJ2-7; CDR3 length: 13; CDR3 protein: CASRRADSYEQYF
V gene: TRBV18; J gene: TRBJ1-4; CDR3 length: 14; CDR3 protein: CASSRGALNEKLFF
V gene: TRBV4-1; J gene: TRBJ2-2; CDR3 length: 19; CDR3 protein: CASSQVRHFKGLSAGELFF
V gene: TRBV6-5; J gene: TRBJ1-2; CDR3 length: 15; CDR3 protein: CASSNPTGGRFSYTF
V gene: TRBV6-1; J gene: TRBJ1-2; CDR3 length: 16; CDR3 protein: CASSEGQGPSNYGYTF
V gene: TRBV7-8; J gene: TRBJ1-1; CDR3 length: 14; CDR3 protein: CASSPVGEDTEAFF
V gene: TRBV10-3; J gene: TRBJ1-2; CDR3 length: 15; CDR3 protein: CAISLGDRDNYGYTF